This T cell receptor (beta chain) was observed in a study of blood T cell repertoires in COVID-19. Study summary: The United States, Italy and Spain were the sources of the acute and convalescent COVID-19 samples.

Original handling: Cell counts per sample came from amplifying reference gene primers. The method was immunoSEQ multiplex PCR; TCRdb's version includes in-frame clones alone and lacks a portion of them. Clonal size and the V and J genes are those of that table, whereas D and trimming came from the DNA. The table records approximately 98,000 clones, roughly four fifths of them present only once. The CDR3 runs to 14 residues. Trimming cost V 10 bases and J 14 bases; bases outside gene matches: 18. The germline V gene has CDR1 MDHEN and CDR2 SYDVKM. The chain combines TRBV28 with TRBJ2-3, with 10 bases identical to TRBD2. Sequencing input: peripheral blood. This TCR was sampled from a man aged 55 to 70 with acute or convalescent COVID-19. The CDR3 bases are TGTGCCATAGGACTAGCGGAGGTTGGAGAGGAATGGTATTTT. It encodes CAIGLAEVGEEWYF. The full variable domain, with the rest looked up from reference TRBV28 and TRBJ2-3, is DVKVTQSSRYLVKRTGEKVFLECVQDMDHENMFWYRQDPGLGLRLIYFSYDVKMKEKGDIPEGYSVSREKKERFSLILESASTNQTSMYLCAIGLAEVGEEWYFGPGTRLTVL.